This T cell receptor beta chain was captured by sequencing in a study of T cells in Graves' hyperthyroidism and ophthalmopathy (dated by TCRdb to between 2018 and 2020). Describing the broader study: Peripheral blood was collected at initial diagnosis, before any treatment. Whether ophthalmopathy could be predicted prospectively was tested in an independent validation cohort made up of 18 to 20 hyperthyroidism patients plus 17 patients who later progressed to ophthalmopathy. For training and testing, the 80 to 100 patients in the discovery cohort were randomly divided in a 7:3 ratio. After sampling, hyperthyroidism patients received methimazole starting at 30 mg daily, and ophthalmopathy patients received high-dose intravenous methylprednisolone. In addition, the study compared T-cell repertoires in thyroid tissue and in blood from roughly six Graves' hyperthyroidism patients. A discovery cohort of about a hundred patients, roughly 45 with Graves' ophthalmopathy and over 55 with stable Graves' hyperthyroidism, was used to find distinguishing TCR V-J signatures. TCR Vbeta CDR3 sequencing of 120 to 150 peripheral blood samples (approximately 44 ophthalmopathy, some 75 hyperthyroidism and approximately 17 progressor patients) is reported in the paper. General study outcomes and caveats: No statistical method was used to set the sample size in advance, and investigators knew the group allocation. Most expanded thyroid clonotypes (frequency above 0.001) were also detected in blood, suggesting blood repertoires may reflect thyroid immune responses. During validation, the model predicted progression to ophthalmopathy a median of about 6.5 months ahead of onset, with approximately 70% sensitivity and 72% to 80% specificity. A 13 V-J signature model separated ophthalmopathy from stable hyperthyroidism, with nearly 90% sensitivity and 81% to 82% specificity in cross-validation and 80%/75% in testing.

Remarks on this clonotype: What antigen it recognizes has not been identified. Base quality data are lacking; no much larger clone is found one base away.

For CDR1 and CDR2, the germline V gene lists ENHRY and SYGVKD. V loses 3 bases of germline sequence and J loses 4 bases, and the interval between the two ends is 12 bases. The CDR3 goes from the cysteine to the phenylalanine over 14 residues. Only CDR3 DNA is held: 42 bases, read in frame from base 1. Stable Graves' hyperthyroidism was defined as no progression to ophthalmopathy during 18 months of follow-up. Hyperthyroidism patients were newly diagnosed, had a disease duration of under 2 months, and were aged 18 to 65 years. Exclusion was applied to patients with uncontrolled infections, other autoimmune diseases, pregnancy or lactation. Diagnoses relied on clinical symptoms, serum thyroxine and TRAb, thyroid ultrasound and orbital computed tomography. Ficoll-Paque density gradient centrifugation was used to isolate PBMCs from about 9.4 ml of fresh peripheral blood. Trizol reagent was used to extract total RNA, and RNA quality was then checked on an Agilent 2100 Bioanalyzer.

The TCR beta CDR3 regions were amplified from RNA transcripts. The first round of RT-PCR for the TCR CDR3 was performed with the HTBI primer set and the Qiagen OneStep RT-PCR kit. A second multiplex PCR round built the libraries, followed by size selection and purification. Sequencing of the libraries was done on an Illumina HiSeq2000 using paired-end 100 bp reads. For the original study's pipeline: SOAPnuke was used to process the raw data, with reads discarded if the reads contained adapters or uncalled bases, had a mean Phred below 15, or lacked an exact constant-primer or identifier match. COPE v1.2.5 was used to merge high-quality paired reads, and clonotypes were defined as unique nucleotide sequences. MiTCR v1.1 was used to align clonotypes to the IMGT TRBV, TRBD and TRBJ reference segments. The analysis was restricted to V-J combinations with a frequency above 0.0001, which together covered around 99% of the repertoires. A TCS score was defined as the ratio between F50 (clonal expansion) and ExV (chaos), using BLOSUM62-based TCRdist between CDR3 peptides within each V-J. Welch's t-statistics and random forest reduced 500 to 650 V-J features to 13, which were used in a naive Bayes classifier (R e1071). The similarity between thyroid and blood repertoires was quantified using the Morisita-Horn index. TCRdb reprocessing: public reads trimmed at Q25 with fastp, clones called with MiXCR, in-frame beta chains kept. Duplicate CDR3 protein sequences are folded into a single record with the most common DNA and genes. TCRdb, not the original authors, processed these V and J calls. Present in this sample are approximately 870,000 distinct CDR3 sequences, roughly 40% of which were seen just once. The ten top clones hold about 9% of the sample.

The specimen sequenced was blood. The chain joins TRBV10-3 to TRBJ1-2; TRBD1 is perhaps the D gene, given 5 matching bases. This TCR was sampled from a man between 18 and 29 years old with Graves' hyperthyroidism. The CDR3 sequence is CAISDPVRGYGYTF. The bases are TGTGCCATCAGTGACCCGGTGAGGGGCTATGGCTACACCTTC.